The following is a TCR beta chain sequence with its context. These data are taken from a study of T cell changes during pregnancy in multiple sclerosis. The CDR3 has 14 amino acids. V was pared by 0 bases and J by 8 bases, with 14 bases between. Germline lookup yields CDR1 SGDLS and CDR2 YYNGEE. Clones were read by immunoSEQ multiplex PCR, and TCRdb kept only the in-frame ones, dropping some. The sample yields tens of thousands of clones, around 90% seen once. The sequencing here drew on CD8+ T cells from peripheral blood mononuclear cells, taken in the third trimester of pregnancy. This clonotype originated in a female donor with multiple sclerosis, enrolled in a pregnancy study. The chain combines TRBV9 with TRBJ1-2; possible D gene TRBD1, 6 bases. The CDR3 nucleotides read TGTGCCAGCAGCGTAGATGGGGGCGGGGGGGGCTACACCTTC. This encodes CASSVDGGGGGYTF.